This T cell receptor (beta chain) was sequenced in a study of cytomegalovirus exposure and HLA in healthy donors. The CDR3 contains 14 residues. Germline V gene sequence: CDR1 SGHRS, CDR2 YFSETQ. V gave up 0 bases and J gave up 8 bases, with 11 bases separating them. Researchers ran the PCR with 60 Vbeta and 13 Jbeta primers. Assay: immunoSEQ multiplex PCR; the TCRdb copy retains only in-frame clones and omits some. The data show 100,000 to 120,000 clones, over 80% seen once. The rearrangement links TRBV5-1 to TRBJ1-4; possible D gene TRBD1, 5 bases. This TCR was sampled from a man aged 30-40 years in good health and CMV-seropositive. Sequences were obtained from PBMCs. CDR3 loop: CASSLDQGGEKLFF. CDR3 nucleotide sequence: TGCGCCAGCAGCTTGGACCAGGGAGGCGAAAAACTGTTTTTT.